Included here is one TCR beta chain sequence, with context. The antigen this receptor binds is unknown. Sequenced using an Illumina HiSeq 2000. The TCR beta cDNA libraries were made using 5'RACE template switching, a step that added both a universal primer site and unique molecular identifiers. Priming for cDNA synthesis came from the TCR beta constant segment, and two successive PCR amplification steps followed. From the authors' description of their analysis: MIGEC was used to demultiplex reads and group the reads by UMI, and MiTCR was used to assemble and quantify clonotypes. To remove erroneous sequences, TCR cDNA sequences were retained only when supported by two or more reads. The tcR package was used for downstream repertoire analysis, and clonotypes were matched between fractions using CDR3 nucleotide sequence together with V segment. VDJmatch was used to annotate antigen specificity against VDJdb, with one amino acid substitution in CDR3 allowed. Each entry corresponds to one CDR3 protein sequence from reads that TCRdb reprocessed, and DNA is not given. TCRdb, rather than the study authors, made the V and J calls. The sample table includes about 260,000 distinct CDR3 sequences. The ten largest make up 0.39% of the sample.

The germline V gene provides CDR1 KGHSH and CDR2 LQKENI. Its CDR3 holds 15 amino acids, cysteine through phenylalanine. DNA for this receptor is not on file. A commercial ELISA kit detecting HCMV-specific IgG in serum was used to determine HCMV serostatus. Ficoll density gradient centrifugation was used to isolate peripheral blood mononuclear cells from blood. The sample comes from a study of T cells expressing NK-cell markers (dated by TCRdb to 2020 to 2021). Some background on the complete study: Eight donors provided sorted CD3+CD56+NKG2C+, CD3+CD56+NKG2C- and CD3+CD56-NKG2C+ T-cell subsets, whose TCR beta-chain repertoires were profiled. Sequencing of the libraries produced 2 x 150 bp reads on Illumina HiSeq 2000/2500, MiSeq or NextSeq. The study sequenced eight donors, all healthy volunteers chosen at random: three men and five women. Of the eight sequenced donors, seven were found to be HCMV-seropositive and one was found to be HCMV-seronegative. The paper as a whole reports these results and caveats: In roughly 6 donors, the dominant CD3+CD56+NKG2C+ clonotypes ranked among the top 10 CD8+ clonotypes, making up roughly 1.0-8% of CD8+ T cells. It remained unclear whether the expanded NKG2C-expressing T cell clones were specific for HCMV antigens. Those dominant clonotypes were again the most abundant among CD3+CD56-NKG2C+ cells in a handful of donors, at about 28.3-60.1%.

This receptor was obtained from a man aged 18 to 30 in good health. Donor details come from another sample of the same person, matched by shared clones. The chain employs TRBV18 and TRBJ1-1. Sequencing was performed on blood T cells: a sorted CD56 or NKG2C T cell subset, CD4+ or CD8+ T cells, or bulk PBMC T cells (not recorded which). CDR3 sequence: CASSPSGARNTEAFF.